What follows describes a single T cell receptor (beta chain). The antigen is undetermined. Other DNA variants within this sample encode the same CDR3. This entry is derived from a study of shared clonotypes between healthy human individuals. Libraries were prepared by immunoSEQ multiplex PCR; TCRdb keeps only in-frame clonotypes and omits some of them. The profile shows roughly 500,000 clones, 90% to 96% of them singletons. Study-wide points: Shared clonotypes: roughly 5% naive CD4, about 3.5% naive CD8, roughly 2.4% memory CD4, approximately 0.37% memory CD8. Despite large depth, sorted-subset datasets appeared incompletely sequenced.

The CDR3 contains 13 residues. V shed 3 bases and J shed 4 bases, with 7 bases lying between them. Germline lookup yields CDR1 LNHDA and CDR2 SQIVND (reference sequence). This clonotype was sampled from a woman aged 30 to 39 in good health. Sequencing was performed on naive CD4+ T cells sorted from blood. Subset specified: CD45RA+ positively selected. This chain links TRBV19 with TRBJ1-5; D unresolved. CDR3 in DNA: TGTGCCAGTAGTATTGGCGGAAATCAGCCCCAGCATTTT. It encodes CASSIGGNQPQHF.